The clone carrying this TCR beta chain was counted many times. This sample was taken from a study of metastatic and nonmetastatic thyroid tumors. On the study more broadly: Repertoire comparison spanned blood and tumor or nodule tissue of malignant and benign thyroid patients.

There were no patients who had received any treatment before thyroid surgery. Under the authors' procedure: The study took CDR3 differences across clinicopathological groups and made a distant-metastasis classifier for papillary thyroid cancer from them. TCRdb re-called clones from the PCR reads using MiXCR. TCRdb, rather than the study authors, made the V and J calls. This table holds approximately 82,000 clones, around 12% found once. The sequence came from a female donor with papillary thyroid cancer or a benign thyroid nodule (not recorded which). Some clones in this sample may be carry-over from other donors' samples. Sequenced material: tumor tissue.

CDR3 sequence reads: CSARDTGGGDTQYF. CDR3 nucleotides: TGCAGTGCTAGAGACACGGGGGGCGGGGATACGCAGTATTTT. The chain has TRBV20-1 and TRBJ2-3; perhaps TRBD2 as D (7 bases). CDR1 DFQATT and CDR2 SNEGSKA come from the germline V gene (reference sequence). CDR3 size: 14 residues. Trimming pared 0 bases from V and 6 bases from J, leaving 13 bases between.